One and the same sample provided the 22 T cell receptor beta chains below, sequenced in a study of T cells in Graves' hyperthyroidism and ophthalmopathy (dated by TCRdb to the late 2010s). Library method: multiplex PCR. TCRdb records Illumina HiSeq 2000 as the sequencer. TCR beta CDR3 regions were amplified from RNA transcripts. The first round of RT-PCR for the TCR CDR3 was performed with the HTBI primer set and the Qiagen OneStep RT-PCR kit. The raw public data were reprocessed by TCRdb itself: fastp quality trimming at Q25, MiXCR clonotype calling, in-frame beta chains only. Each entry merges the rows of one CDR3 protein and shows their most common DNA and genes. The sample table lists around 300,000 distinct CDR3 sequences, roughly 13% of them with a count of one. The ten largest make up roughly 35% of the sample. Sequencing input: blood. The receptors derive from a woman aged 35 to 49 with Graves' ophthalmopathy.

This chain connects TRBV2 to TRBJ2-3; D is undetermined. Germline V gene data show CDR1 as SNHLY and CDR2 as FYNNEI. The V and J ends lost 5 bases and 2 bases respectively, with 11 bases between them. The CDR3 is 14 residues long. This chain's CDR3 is CASSSGRATDTQYF. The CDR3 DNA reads TGTGCCAGCAGTTCCGGACGGGCCACAGATACGCAGTATTTT.

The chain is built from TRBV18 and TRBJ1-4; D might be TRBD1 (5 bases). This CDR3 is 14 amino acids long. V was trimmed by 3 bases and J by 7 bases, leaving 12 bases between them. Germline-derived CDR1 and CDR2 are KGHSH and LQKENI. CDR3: CASSPGTATEKLFF. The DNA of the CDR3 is TGTGCCAGCTCACCCGGGACGGCGACTGAAAAACTGTTTTTT.

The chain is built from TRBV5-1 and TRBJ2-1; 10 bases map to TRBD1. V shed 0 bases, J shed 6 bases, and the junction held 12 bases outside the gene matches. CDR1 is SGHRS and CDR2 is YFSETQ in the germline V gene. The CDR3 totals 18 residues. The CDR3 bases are TGCGCCAGCAGCTTGGCCCCCGGGACAGGGGTCTCTAGCAATGAGCAGTTCTTC. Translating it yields CASSLAPGTGVSSNEQFF.

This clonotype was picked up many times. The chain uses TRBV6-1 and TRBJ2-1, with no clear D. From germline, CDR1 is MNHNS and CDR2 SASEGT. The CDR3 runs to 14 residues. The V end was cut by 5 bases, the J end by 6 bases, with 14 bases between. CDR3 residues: CASSPSNVPNEQFF. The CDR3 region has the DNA TGTGCCAGCAGTCCATCAAACGTGCCCAATGAGCAGTTCTTC.

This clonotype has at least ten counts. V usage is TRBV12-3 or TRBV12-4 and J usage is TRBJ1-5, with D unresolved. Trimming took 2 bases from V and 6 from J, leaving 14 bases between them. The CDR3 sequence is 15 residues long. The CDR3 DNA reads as TGTGCCAGCAGTTTAAGGGCCCGGTTGGTTCAGCCCCAGCATTTT. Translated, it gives CASSLRARLVQPQHF.

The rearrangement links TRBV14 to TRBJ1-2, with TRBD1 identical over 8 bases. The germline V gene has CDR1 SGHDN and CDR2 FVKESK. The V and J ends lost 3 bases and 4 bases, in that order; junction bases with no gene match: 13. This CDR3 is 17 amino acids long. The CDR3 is CASSHYSSLTGVYGYTF. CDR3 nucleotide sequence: TGTGCCAGCAGCCATTATTCGAGCTTGACAGGGGTCTATGGCTACACCTTC.

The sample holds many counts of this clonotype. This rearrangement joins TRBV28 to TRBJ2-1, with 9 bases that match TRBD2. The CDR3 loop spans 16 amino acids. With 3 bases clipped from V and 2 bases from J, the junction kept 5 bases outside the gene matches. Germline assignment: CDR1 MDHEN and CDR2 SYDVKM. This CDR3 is CASSLVAGVPYNEQFF. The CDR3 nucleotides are TGTGCCAGCAGTTTGGTAGCGGGAGTCCCCTACAATGAGCAGTTCTTC.

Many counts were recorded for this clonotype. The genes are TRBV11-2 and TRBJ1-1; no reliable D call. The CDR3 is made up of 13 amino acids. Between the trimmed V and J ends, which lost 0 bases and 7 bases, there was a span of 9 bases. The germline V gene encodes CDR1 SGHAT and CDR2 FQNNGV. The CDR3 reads CASSLDQTDEAFF. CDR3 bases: TGTGCCAGCAGCTTAGATCAAACAGATGAAGCTTTCTTT.

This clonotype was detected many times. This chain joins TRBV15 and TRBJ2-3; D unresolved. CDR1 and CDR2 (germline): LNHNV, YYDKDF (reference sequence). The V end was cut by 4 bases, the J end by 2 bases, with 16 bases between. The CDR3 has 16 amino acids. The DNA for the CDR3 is TGTGCCACCAGCACAGGTCTAGGGCCTGCCACAGATACGCAGTATTTT. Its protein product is CATSTGLGPATDTQYF. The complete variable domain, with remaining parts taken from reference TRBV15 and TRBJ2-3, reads DAMVIQNPRYQVTQFGKPVTLSCSQTLNHNVMYWYQQKSSQAPKLLFHYYDKDFNNEADTPDNFQSRRPNTSFCFLDIRSPGLGDTAMYLCATSTGLGPATDTQYFGPGTRLTVL.

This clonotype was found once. The CDR3 spells CASGGTYSSYEQYF. CDR3 coding DNA: TGTGCCAGCGGCGGGACCTACAGCTCCTACGAGCAGTACTTC. This chain connects TRBV2 to TRBJ2-7; D may be TRBD2 (6 bases). CDR3 length: 14 amino acids. V was pared by 8 bases and J by 0 bases, with 14 bases between. Germline V gene data show CDR1 as SNHLY and CDR2 as FYNNEI.

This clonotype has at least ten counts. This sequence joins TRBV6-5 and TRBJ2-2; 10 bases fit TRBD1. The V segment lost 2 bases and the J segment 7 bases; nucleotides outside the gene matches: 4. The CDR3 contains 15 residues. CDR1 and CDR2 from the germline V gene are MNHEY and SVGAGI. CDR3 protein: CASSYRQGAVGELFF. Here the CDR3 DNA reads TGTGCCAGCAGTTACCGACAGGGGGCCGTCGGGGAGCTGTTTTTT.

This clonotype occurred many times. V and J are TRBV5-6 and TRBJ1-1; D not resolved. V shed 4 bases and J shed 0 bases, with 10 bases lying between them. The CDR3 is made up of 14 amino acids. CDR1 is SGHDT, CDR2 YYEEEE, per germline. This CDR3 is CASSATNMNTEAFF. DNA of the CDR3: TGTGCCAGCAGCGCTACAAACATGAACACTGAAGCTTTCTTT.

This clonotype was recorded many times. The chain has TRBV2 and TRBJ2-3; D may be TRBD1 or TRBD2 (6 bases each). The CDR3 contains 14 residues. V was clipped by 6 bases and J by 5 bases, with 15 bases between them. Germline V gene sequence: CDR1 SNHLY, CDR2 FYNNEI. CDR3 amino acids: CASSRPGARDTQYF. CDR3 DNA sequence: TGTGCCAGCAGCCGACCGGGGGCGCGAGATACGCAGTATTTT.

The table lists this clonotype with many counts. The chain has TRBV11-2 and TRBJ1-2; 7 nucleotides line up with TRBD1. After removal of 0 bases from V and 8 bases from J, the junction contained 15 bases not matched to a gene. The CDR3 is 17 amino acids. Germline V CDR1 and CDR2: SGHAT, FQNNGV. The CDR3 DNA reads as TGTGCCAGCAGCTTAGATGGAGGGGGCGCGATCGTTGGCGGCTACACCTTC. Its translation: CASSLDGGGAIVGGYTF.

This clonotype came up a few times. The CDR3 here is CASSQGGAARMGDEQYF. The CDR3 DNA is TGCGCCAGCAGCCAGGGGGGAGCGGCGCGGATGGGAGACGAGCAGTACTTC. This chain uses TRBV4-1 with TRBJ2-7, with D perhaps TRBD2 (6 bases). This CDR3 has 17 residues. The germline V gene has CDR1 MGHRA and CDR2 YSYEKL. V was shortened by 3 bases and J by 5 bases, with 23 bases between the two germline ends.

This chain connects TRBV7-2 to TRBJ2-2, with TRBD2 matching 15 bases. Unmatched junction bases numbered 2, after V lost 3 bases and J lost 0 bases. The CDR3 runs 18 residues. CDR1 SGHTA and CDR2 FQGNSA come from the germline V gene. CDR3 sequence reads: CASSLGLAGGSNTGELFF. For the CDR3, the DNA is TGTGCCAGCAGCTTGGGACTAGCGGGGGGCTCGAACACCGGGGAGCTGTTTTTT.

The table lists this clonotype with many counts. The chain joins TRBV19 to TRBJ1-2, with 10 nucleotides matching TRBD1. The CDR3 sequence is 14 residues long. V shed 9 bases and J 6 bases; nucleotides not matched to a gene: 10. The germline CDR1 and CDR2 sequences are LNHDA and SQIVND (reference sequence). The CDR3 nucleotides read TGTGCCAGCACAACCTTCGACAGGGGGCATGGCTACACCTTC. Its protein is CASTTFDRGHGYTF.

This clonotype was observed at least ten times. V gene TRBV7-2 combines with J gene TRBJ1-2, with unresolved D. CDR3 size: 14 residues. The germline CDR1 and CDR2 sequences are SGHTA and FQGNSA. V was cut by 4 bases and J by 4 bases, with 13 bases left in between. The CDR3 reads CASSSGLTGYGYTF. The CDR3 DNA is TGTGCCAGCAGCTCCGGCCTGACGGGCTATGGCTACACCTTC.

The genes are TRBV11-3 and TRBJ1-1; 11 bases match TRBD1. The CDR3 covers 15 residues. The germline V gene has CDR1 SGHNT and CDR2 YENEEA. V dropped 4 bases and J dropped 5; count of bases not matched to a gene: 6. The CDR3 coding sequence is TGTGCCAGCAGCTCGGACAGGGGGCGTTTTACTGAAGCTTTCTTT. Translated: CASSSDRGRFTEAFF.

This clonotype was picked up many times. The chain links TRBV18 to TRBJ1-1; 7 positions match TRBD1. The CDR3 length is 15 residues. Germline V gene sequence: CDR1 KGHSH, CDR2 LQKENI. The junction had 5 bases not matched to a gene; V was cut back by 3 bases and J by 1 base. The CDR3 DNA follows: TGTGCCAGCTCACCGACGACAGGGAAGAACACTGAAGCTTTCTTT. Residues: CASSPTTGKNTEAFF.

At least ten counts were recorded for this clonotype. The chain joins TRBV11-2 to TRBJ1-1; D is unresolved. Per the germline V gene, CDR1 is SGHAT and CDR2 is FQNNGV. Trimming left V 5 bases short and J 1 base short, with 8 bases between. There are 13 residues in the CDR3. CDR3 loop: CASSQIPNTEAFF. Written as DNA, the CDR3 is TGTGCCAGCAGCCAGATACCGAACACTGAAGCTTTCTTT.

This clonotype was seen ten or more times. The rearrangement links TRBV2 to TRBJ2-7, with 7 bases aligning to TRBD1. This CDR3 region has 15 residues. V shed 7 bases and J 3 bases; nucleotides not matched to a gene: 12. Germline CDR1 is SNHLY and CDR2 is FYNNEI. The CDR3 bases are TGTGCCAGCAAGCAATGGGACAGCCGAGTCTACGAGCAGTACTTC. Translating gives CASKQWDSRVYEQYF.